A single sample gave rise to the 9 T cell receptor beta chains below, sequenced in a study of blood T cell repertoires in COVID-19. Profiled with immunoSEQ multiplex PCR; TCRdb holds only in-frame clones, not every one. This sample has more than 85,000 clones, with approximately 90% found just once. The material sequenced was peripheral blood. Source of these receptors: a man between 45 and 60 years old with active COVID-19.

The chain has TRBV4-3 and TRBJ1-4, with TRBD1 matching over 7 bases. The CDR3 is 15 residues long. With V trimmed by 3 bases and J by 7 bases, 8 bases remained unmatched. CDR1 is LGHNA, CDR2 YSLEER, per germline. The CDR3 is CASSQDTGDGEKLFF. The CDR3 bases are TGCGCCAGCAGCCAGGATACAGGGGACGGTGAAAAACTGTTTTTT.

CDR3 protein: CASSPRGSYEQYF. For the CDR3, the DNA is TGTGCCAGTAGTCCCCGGGGCTCCTACGAGCAGTACTTC. The chain employs TRBV19 and TRBJ2-7; TRBD2 might be the D (5 bases). From germline, CDR1 is LNHDA and CDR2 SQIVND (reference sequence). Trimming took off 5 bases at V and 0 bases at J, with 8 bases between the two ends. The CDR3 totals 13 residues.

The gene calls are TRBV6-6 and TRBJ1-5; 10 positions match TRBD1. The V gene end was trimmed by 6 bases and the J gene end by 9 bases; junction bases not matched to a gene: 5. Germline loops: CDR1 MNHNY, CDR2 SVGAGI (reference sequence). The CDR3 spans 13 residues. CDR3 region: CASSPGQGGPQHF. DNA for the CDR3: TGTGCCAGCAGCCCAGGACAGGGGGGGCCCCAGCATTTT.

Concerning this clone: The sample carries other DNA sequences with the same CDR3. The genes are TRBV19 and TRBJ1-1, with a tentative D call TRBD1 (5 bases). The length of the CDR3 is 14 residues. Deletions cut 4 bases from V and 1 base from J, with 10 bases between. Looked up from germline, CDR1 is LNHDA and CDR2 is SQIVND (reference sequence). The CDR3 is CASSTQGGNTEAFF. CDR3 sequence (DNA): TGTGCCAGTAGTACTCAGGGCGGGAACACTGAAGCTTTCTTT.

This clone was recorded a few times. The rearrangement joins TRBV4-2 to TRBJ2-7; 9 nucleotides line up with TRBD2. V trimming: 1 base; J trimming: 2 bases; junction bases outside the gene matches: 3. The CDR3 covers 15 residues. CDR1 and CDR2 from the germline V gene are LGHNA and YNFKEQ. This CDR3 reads CASSQGLAATYEQYF. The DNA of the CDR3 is TGTGCCAGCAGCCAAGGACTAGCGGCGACCTACGAGCAGTACTTC.

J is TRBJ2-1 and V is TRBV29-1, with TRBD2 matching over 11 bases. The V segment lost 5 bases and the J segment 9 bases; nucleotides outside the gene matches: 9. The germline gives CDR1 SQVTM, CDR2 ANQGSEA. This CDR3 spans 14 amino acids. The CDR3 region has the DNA TGCAGCGTTCGTAGCGGGGGGGCCCGTATTGAGCAGTTCTTC. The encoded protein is CSVRSGGARIEQFF.

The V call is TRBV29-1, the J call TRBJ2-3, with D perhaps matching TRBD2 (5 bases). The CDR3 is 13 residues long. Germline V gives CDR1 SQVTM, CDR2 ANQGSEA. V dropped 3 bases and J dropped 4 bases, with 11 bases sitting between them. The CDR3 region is CSVETTFPDTQYF. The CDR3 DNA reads TGCAGCGTTGAGACTACATTCCCAGATACGCAGTATTTT.

CDR3 loop: CASSSLRGVNTGELFF. The CDR3 coding sequence is TGTGCCAGCAGCTCTCTTCGGGGGGTCAACACCGGGGAGCTGTTTTTT. The rearrangement joins TRBV5-6 to TRBJ2-2; 7 bases line up with TRBD2. V lost 3 bases, J lost 2 bases, and 7 bases stayed unmatched. Germline V gene data show CDR1 as SGHDT and CDR2 as YYEEEE. The length of the CDR3 is 16 residues.

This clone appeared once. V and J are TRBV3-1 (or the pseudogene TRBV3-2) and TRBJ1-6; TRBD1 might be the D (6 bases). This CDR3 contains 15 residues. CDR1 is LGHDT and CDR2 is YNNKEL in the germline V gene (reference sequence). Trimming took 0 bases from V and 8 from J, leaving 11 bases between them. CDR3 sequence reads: CASSQDTGRDSPLHF. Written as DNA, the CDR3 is TGTGCCAGCAGCCAAGATACAGGGAGAGATTCACCCCTCCACTTT.